Listed here are 15 T cell receptor beta chains from one sample, sequenced in a study of CD8 T cells in ankylosing spondylitis. TCRdb redid the calling of the 5' RACE reads with MiXCR, one entry per CDR3 protein. The table lists around 250,000 distinct CDR3 sequences, under 35% of them singletons. The sequencing sample was made of blood, either unsorted or a sorted T cell fraction (not recorded which). The receptors originated from a male donor with ankylosing spondylitis or in good health (not recorded which).

This clonotype was observed a handful of times. V gene TRBV7-9 combines with J gene TRBJ2-7; D call uncertain. CDR1 is SEHNR and CDR2 is FQNEAQ in the germline V gene (reference sequence). Trimming left V 5 bases short and J 7 bases short, with 12 bases between. The CDR3 extends over 12 amino acids. The CDR3 loop is CASSNGPEEQYF. CDR3 DNA sequence: TGTGCCAGCAGCAACGGACCTGAGGAGCAGTACTTC. The full variable domain, its missing parts supplied by reference TRBV7-9 and TRBJ2-7, is DTGVSQNPRHKITKRGQNVTFRCDPISEHNRLYWYRQTLGQGPEFLTYFQNEAQLEKSRLLSDRFSAERPKGSFSTLEIQRTEQGDSAMYLCASSNGPEEQYFGPGTRLTVT.

This clonotype occurred once. The V call is TRBV15, the J call TRBJ1-5; no reliable D call. Germline CDR1 reads LNHNV; CDR2 reads YYDKDF (reference sequence). V lost 0 bases and J lost 5, with 8 bases in between. This CDR3 contains 14 residues. The CDR3: CATSRDRSDQPQHF. The CDR3 DNA sequence: TGTGCCACCAGCAGAGACCGTTCGGATCAGCCCCAGCATTTT.

This chain connects TRBV5-1 to TRBJ1-1, with TRBD1 matching over 7 bases. V shed 3 bases and J 4 bases; nucleotides not matched to a gene: 3. CDR3 length equals 13 residues. Germline lookup yields CDR1 SGHRS and CDR2 YFSETQ. CDR3 residues: CASSSTGVTEAFF. CDR3 in DNA: TGCGCCAGCAGCTCCACAGGGGTCACTGAAGCTTTCTTT. Full variable domain (remainder filled in from reference TRBV5-1 and TRBJ1-1): KAGVTQTPRYLIKTRGQQVTLSCSPISGHRSVSWYQQTPGQGLQFLFEYFSETQRNKGNFPGRFSGRQFSNSRSEMNVSTLELGDSALYLCASSSTGVTEAFFGQGTRLTVV.

The chain recombines TRBV6-5 with TRBJ2-1; no definite D call. Germline V gene sequence: CDR1 MNHEY, CDR2 SVGAGI. The V end lost 6 bases, the J end lost 9 bases, and 18 bases lay between the germline ends. The length of the CDR3 is 14 residues. Here the CDR3 reads CASRLGGESGEQFF. The DNA of the CDR3 is TGTGCCAGCAGATTAGGTGGGGAATCGGGTGAGCAGTTCTTC.

For the CDR3, the DNA is TGCGCCAGTCTAGCGGGGGGGCCAGTGATCCAATACAATGAGCAGTTCTTC. Translation gives CASLAGGPVIQYNEQFF. The chain recombines TRBV5-1 with TRBJ2-1, with TRBD2 identical over 12 bases. Trimming took 8 bases from V and 4 from J; bases not matched to a gene: 13. Germline-derived CDR1 and CDR2 are SGHRS and YFSETQ. CDR3 size: 17 residues.

J is TRBJ1-5 and V is TRBV28, with a possible D match to TRBD1 (6 bases). The CDR3 has 15 residues. The V gene's germline CDR1 is MDHEN and CDR2 SYDVKM. V lost 6 bases and J lost 6, with 18 bases in between. The DNA for the CDR3 is TGTGCCAGCAGAATACCTACCGGGGACACTCAGCCCCAGCATTTT. Translating gives CASRIPTGDTQPQHF.

The V call is TRBV15, the J call TRBJ2-3; D is ambiguous. The CDR3 covers 20 residues. Germline lookup yields CDR1 LNHNV and CDR2 YYDKDF (reference sequence). V lost 0 bases, J lost 0 bases, and 22 bases lay in between. The CDR3 protein is CATSREGWSGRLTSTDTQYF. CDR3 in DNA: TGTGCCACCAGCAGAGAAGGTTGGTCGGGCCGCCTAACTAGCACAGATACGCAGTATTTT.

The table lists this clonotype with a few counts. The chain's CDR3 is CASSLGARNEQFF. In DNA, the CDR3 is TGTGCCAGCAGCTTAGGGGCCAGGAATGAGCAGTTCTTC. The chain joins TRBV7-2 to TRBJ2-1; D remains ambiguous. V was cut by 1 base and J by 7 bases, with 8 bases left in between. Germline V gene lookup returns CDR1 SGHTA and CDR2 FQGNSA. This CDR3 contains 13 residues.

This chain connects TRBV15 to TRBJ2-1; 7 nucleotides line up with TRBD1. V lost 6 bases and J lost 9; bases outside the gene matches: 14. Germline V gene lookup returns CDR1 LNHNV and CDR2 YYDKDF (reference sequence). The CDR3 spans 15 residues. The CDR3 DNA follows: TGTGCCACCAGTCAAGACAGGGCCGCCACGAGTGAGCAGTTCTTC. It codes for CATSQDRAATSEQFF.

V usage is TRBV5-1 and J usage is TRBJ2-3, with TRBD2 matching over 9 bases. Germline V lookup: CDR1 SGHRS, CDR2 YFSETQ. The CDR3 consists of 19 residues. J lost 2 bases, V lost 1 base, and 14 bases had no gene match. The CDR3 spells CASSLIPAGLAGVTDTQYF. CDR3 sequence (DNA): TGCGCCAGCAGCTTGATCCCCGCGGGGTTAGCGGGGGTCACAGATACGCAGTATTTT.

This clonotype was recorded a few times. This rearrangement joins TRBV10-3 to TRBJ2-3; the D is unclear. This CDR3 region has 15 residues. Looked up from germline, CDR1 is ENHRY and CDR2 is SYGVKD. V was trimmed by 6 bases and J by 0 bases, leaving 13 bases between them. Written as DNA, the CDR3 is TGTGCCATCAGGTCGGACCTATCTAGCACAGATACGCAGTATTTT. As protein: CAIRSDLSSTDTQYF.

This chain uses TRBV27 with TRBJ2-7; TRBD1 aligns across 10 bases. Germline V gives CDR1 MNHEY, CDR2 SMNVEV (reference sequence). The length of the CDR3 is 15 residues. J gave up 4 bases and V 2 bases, and 5 bases lay outside the gene matches. The CDR3, as DNA: TGTGCCAGCAGTTTAGGGACAGGGGTAAAATACGAGCAGTACTTC. Encoded protein: CASSLGTGVKYEQYF.

This clonotype showed up just a few times. The chain links TRBV11-2 to TRBJ2-1; 13 positions match TRBD2. Trimming removed 5 bases from V and 8 bases from J; junction bases left unmatched: 9. The germline V gene encodes CDR1 SGHAT and CDR2 FQNNGV. The CDR3 contains 16 residues. Written as DNA, the CDR3 is TGTGCCAGCAGCATCACTAGCGGGGGGGCCCCGGATGAGCAGTTCTTC. Amino acid sequence: CASSITSGGAPDEQFF.

This clonotype turned up a few times. The rearrangement uses TRBV4-2 and TRBJ1-1; D is possibly TRBD1 (5 bases). V shed 4 bases and J shed 1 base, with 10 bases lying between them. Germline CDR1 LGHNA, CDR2 YNFKEQ. The length of the CDR3 is 14 residues. CDR3 sequence: CASSRPTGNTEAFF. For the CDR3, the DNA is TGTGCCAGCAGCCGACCAACAGGGAACACTGAAGCTTTCTTT.

This clonotype was seen repeatedly, ten times or more. V is TRBV20-1 and J is TRBJ2-1; TRBD1 might be the D (5 bases). The V gene's germline CDR1 is DFQATT and CDR2 SNEGSKA (reference sequence). This CDR3 region has 11 residues. V lost 3 bases to trimming and J lost 8 bases, with 8 bases between them. The CDR3, as DNA: TGCAGTGCTAGGCAGGGTCATGAGCAGTTCTTC. It yields the protein CSARQGHEQFF.